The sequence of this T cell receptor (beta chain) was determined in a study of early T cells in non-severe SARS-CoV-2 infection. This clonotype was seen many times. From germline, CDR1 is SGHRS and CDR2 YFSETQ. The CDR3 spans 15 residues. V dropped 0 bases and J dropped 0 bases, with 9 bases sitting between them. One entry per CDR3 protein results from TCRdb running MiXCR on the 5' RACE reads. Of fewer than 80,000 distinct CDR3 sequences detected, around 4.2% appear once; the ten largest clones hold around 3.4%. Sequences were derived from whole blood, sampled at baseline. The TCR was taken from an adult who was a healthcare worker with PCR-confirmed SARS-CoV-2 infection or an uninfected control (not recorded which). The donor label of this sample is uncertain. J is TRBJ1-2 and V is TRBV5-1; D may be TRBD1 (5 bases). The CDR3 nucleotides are TGCGCCAGCAGCTTGGGGACGACAGCTAACTATGGCTACACCTTC. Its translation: CASSLGTTANYGYTF.